One sample yielded the 15 T cell receptor beta chains listed below, sequenced in a study of blood T cell repertoires in COVID-19. Produced via immunoSEQ multiplex PCR; TCRdb's table is partial and in-frame only. The table lists more than 250,000 clones, approximately 86% of them singletons. The sample was peripheral blood. These receptors originate from a woman aged 30 to 39 who had recovered from COVID-19.

This chain connects TRBV19 to TRBJ1-1, with 8 bases that match TRBD1. The trim removed 6 bases at V and 1 base at J, leaving 4 bases unmatched. CDR1 is LNHDA and CDR2 is SQIVND in the germline V gene (reference sequence). The CDR3 has 14 amino acids. The CDR3 spells CASRPGTGNTEAFF. DNA of the CDR3: TGTGCCAGTAGACCCGGGACAGGGAACACTGAAGCTTTCTTT.

This clone occurred once. The chain joins TRBV7-9 to TRBJ2-3; D is possibly TRBD2 (6 bases). CDR1 SEHNR and CDR2 FQNEAQ come from the germline V gene (reference sequence). The CDR3 covers 15 residues. V was shortened by 1 base and J by 6 bases, with 14 bases between the two germline ends. CDR3 DNA: TGTGCCAGCAGCTTAGTTCGGGGAGGTGGTGATACGCAGTATTTT. Its translation: CASSLVRGGGDTQYF. Variable domain in full (rest from reference TRBV7-9 and TRBJ2-3): DTGVSQNPRHKITKRGQNVTFRCDPISEHNRLYWYRQTLGQGPEFLTYFQNEAQLEKSRLLSDRFSAERPKGSFSTLEIQRTEQGDSAMYLCASSLVRGGGDTQYFGPGTRLTVL.

This sequence joins TRBV6-5 and TRBJ2-7; 8 positions agree with TRBD1. With 7 bases clipped from V and 1 base from J, the junction kept 6 bases outside the gene matches. The CDR3 has 14 residues. The germline gives CDR1 MNHEY, CDR2 SVGAGI. CDR3 bases: TGTGCCAGCAACGACAGGGGACAATCCTACGAGCAGTACTTC. The encoded protein is CASNDRGQSYEQYF.

The V call is TRBV7-2, the J call TRBJ2-3, with no clear D. The CDR3 sequence is 13 residues long. The V gene lost 5 bases and the J gene lost 5 bases, with 11 bases spanning the gap. Germline CDR1 is SGHTA and CDR2 is FQGNSA. CDR3 nucleotide sequence: TGTGCCAGCAGCCCCGATGTCGGAGATACGCAGTATTTT. Its translation is CASSPDVGDTQYF.

The chain carries TRBV7-2 and TRBJ2-7, with 11 bases that match TRBD1. The CDR3 runs to 15 residues. CDR1 and CDR2 (germline): SGHTA, FQGNSA. V was pared by 8 bases and J by 2 bases, with 8 bases of the junction left unmatched. CDR3 nucleotide sequence: TGTGCCAGCGGAAAGGACAGGGGGCTAACCTACGAGCAGTACTTC. Its translation: CASGKDRGLTYEQYF.

This chain links TRBV6-5 with TRBJ1-2; TRBD1 might be the D (5 bases). This CDR3 spans 15 amino acids. The V end lost 7 bases, the J end lost 7 bases, and 22 bases lay between the germline ends. Germline V gene lookup returns CDR1 MNHEY and CDR2 SVGAGI. The DNA of the CDR3 is TGTGCCAGCACTAACCGCCCAAGCGGGGGAGGTGGCTACACCTTC. It codes for CASTNRPSGGGGYTF.

The chain combines TRBV28 with TRBJ1-5, with 8 bases identical to TRBD1. This CDR3 comprises 16 residues. Trimming removed 5 bases from V and 1 base from J; junction bases left unmatched: 7. CDR1 MDHEN and CDR2 SYDVKM come from the germline V gene. The DNA of the CDR3 is TGTGCCAGCAGTCCACGGGACAGGAGAAGCAATCAGCCCCAGCATTTT. Its translation: CASSPRDRRSNQPQHF.

This clone was observed a handful of times. V and J are TRBV3-1 (or the pseudogene TRBV3-2) and TRBJ1-1; D call uncertain. Germline assignment: CDR1 LGHDT and CDR2 YNNKEL (reference sequence). CDR3 length: 14 residues. V lost 2 bases to trimming and J lost 6 bases, with 13 bases between them. The CDR3 bases are TGTGCCAGCAGCCAAAGGCCTCATGAGGCTGAAGCTTTCTTT. Amino acid sequence: CASSQRPHEAEAFF.

The chain recombines TRBV10-3 with TRBJ2-2, with 7 positions matching TRBD1. The length of the CDR3 is 16 residues. The germline V gene has CDR1 ENHRY and CDR2 SYGVKD. The junction had 13 bases not matched to a gene; V was cut back by 10 bases and J by 2 bases. In nucleotides, the CDR3 is TGTGCCAGCAAACAGGGGCTCAATCCCAACACCGGGGAGCTGTTTTTT. Protein sequence: CASKQGLNPNTGELFF.

Details on this clone: This same CDR3 is encoded by further DNA sequences in the sample. The V call is TRBV5-5, the J call TRBJ2-7, with D unresolved. The CDR3 sequence is 12 residues long. Germline assignment: CDR1 SGHKS and CDR2 YYEKEE (reference sequence). Trimming shortened V by 3 bases and J by 2 bases, and 6 bases separated the two germline ends. In DNA, the CDR3 is TGTGCCAGCAGCTCGTTAACCTACGAGCAGTACTTC. Amino acid sequence: CASSSLTYEQYF. Drawing the rest from reference TRBV5-5 and TRBJ2-7, the complete variable domain is DAGVTQSPTHLIKTRGQQVTLRCSPISGHKSVSWYQQVLGQGPQFIFQYYEKEERGRGNFPDRFSARQFPNYSSELNVNALLLGDSALYLCASSSLTYEQYFGPGTRLTVT.

V usage is TRBV11-2 and J usage is TRBJ2-7; D might be TRBD1 (6 bases). Germline V lookup: CDR1 SGHAT, CDR2 FQNNGV. Trimming removed 5 bases at V and 2 bases at J, with 13 bases between. The CDR3 spans 14 residues. In DNA, the CDR3 is TGTGCCAGCAGCCCCACAGGGTTCCCCTACGAGCAGTACTTC. This translates into CASSPTGFPYEQYF.

This sequence joins TRBV30 and TRBJ1-1; no clear D gene. Trimming shortened V by 0 bases and J by 0 bases, and 17 bases separated the two germline ends. The CDR3 is 17 residues long. Per the germline V gene, CDR1 is GTSNPN and CDR2 is SVGIG (reference sequence). The CDR3 DNA is TGTGCCTGGAGTGTTTCTACGCGCCGGTTTATGAACACTGAAGCTTTCTTT. Translated, it gives CAWSVSTRRFMNTEAFF.

The chain has TRBV5-6 and TRBJ1-2; D possibly corresponds to TRBD1 (6 bases). From germline, CDR1 is SGHDT and CDR2 YYEEEE. This CDR3 is built from 13 residues. V was cut by 5 bases and J by 4 bases, with 12 bases left in between. CDR3 sequence reads: CASRSGQLYGYTF. The CDR3 region has the DNA TGTGCCAGCAGATCTGGACAGCTCTATGGCTACACCTTC.

The V gene is TRBV19, the J gene TRBJ1-5; D uncertain. The V and J ends lost 3 bases and 4 bases respectively, with 10 bases between them. The V gene's germline CDR1 is LNHDA and CDR2 SQIVND (reference sequence). This CDR3 is 14 amino acids long. The CDR3 region is CASSMRLLNQPQHF. Written as DNA, the CDR3 is TGTGCCAGTAGTATGCGACTGTTGAATCAGCCCCAGCATTTT.

The chain uses TRBV18 and TRBJ2-1; 15 nucleotides align to TRBD2. The V gene's germline CDR1 is KGHSH and CDR2 LQKENI. The V gene end was trimmed by 4 bases and the J gene end by 0 bases; junction bases not matched to a gene: 13. The CDR3 is made up of 21 amino acids. The CDR3 DNA is TGTGCCAGCTCACACGGAGAAGGACTAGCGGGAGGGTTCGGCTCCTACAATGAGCAGTTCTTC. Translation gives CASSHGEGLAGGFGSYNEQFF.